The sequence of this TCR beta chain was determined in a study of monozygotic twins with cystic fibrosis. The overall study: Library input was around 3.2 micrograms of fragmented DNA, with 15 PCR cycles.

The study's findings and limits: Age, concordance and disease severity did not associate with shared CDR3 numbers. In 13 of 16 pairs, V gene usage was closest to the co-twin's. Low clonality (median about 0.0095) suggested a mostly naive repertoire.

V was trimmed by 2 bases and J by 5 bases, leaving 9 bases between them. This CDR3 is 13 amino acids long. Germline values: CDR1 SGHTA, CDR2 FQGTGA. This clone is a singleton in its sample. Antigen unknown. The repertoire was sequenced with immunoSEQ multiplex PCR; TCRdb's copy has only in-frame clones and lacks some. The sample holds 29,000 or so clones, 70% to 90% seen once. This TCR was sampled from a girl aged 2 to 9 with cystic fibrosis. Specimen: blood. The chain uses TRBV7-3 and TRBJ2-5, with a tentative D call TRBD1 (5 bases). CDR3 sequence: CASSLGASETQYF. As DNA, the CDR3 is TGTGCCAGCAGCTTAGGGGCGTCGGAGACCCAGTACTTC.